These T cell receptor beta chains were read from a single sample in a study of technical replicates of blood from several donors. Data came from immunoSEQ multiplex PCR; TCRdb stores just in-frame clones and leaves some out. The top ten hold roughly 0.23% of the sample, which has 95,000 to 100,000 clones, approximately 95% seen once. Sequences were obtained from T cells isolated from PBMCs. Receptor source: a human donor in good health. The CDR3 runs from the conserved cysteine through the conserved F or W. Fields, in order: V gene, J gene, clone size, D gene, CDR3 protein, CDR3 DNA. A D gene is named only where the DNA matches it firmly. The size of a clone is reported for some rows only, either as once, few or many, or as a class for expanded clones.

TRBV6-4,TRBJ2-6,.,TRBD1,CASSRDRVDSGANVLTF,TGTGCCAGCAGCCGGGACAGGGTTGACTCTGGGGCCAACGTCCTGACTTTC
TRBV5-6,TRBJ1-2,.,TRBD1,CASSPQQGALGGDYGYTF,TGTGCCAGCAGCCCCCAACAGGGGGCCCTAGGGGGTGACTATGGCTACACCTTC
TRBV5-6,TRBJ2-3,.,.,CASSFRLGLGGTDTQYF,TGTGCCAGCAGCTTTCGTCTCGGACTCGGAGGAACAGATACGCAGTATTTT
TRBV28,TRBJ2-1,.,.,CASSQDSYNEQFF,TGTGCCAGCAGCCAGGACTCCTACAATGAGCAGTTCTTC
TRBV27,TRBJ1-5,.,.,CASSSTGYSNQPQHF,TGTGCCAGCAGTTCCACAGGGTATAGCAATCAGCCCCAGCATTTT
TRBV7-9,TRBJ1-1,.,.,CASSPGPSREAFF,TGTGCCAGCAGCCCAGGGCCCTCCCGTGAAGCTTTCTTT
TRBV18,TRBJ2-2,.,TRBD1,CASSAGQGVNTGELFF,TGTGCCAGCTCAGCGGGACAGGGGGTTAACACCGGGGAGCTGTTTTTT
TRBV6-5,TRBJ1-1,.,.,CASSYVENTEAFF,TGTGCCAGCAGTTACGTAGAGAACACTGAAGCTTTCTTT
TRBV10-3,TRBJ2-1,.,TRBD2,CAIRLAGESAEQFF,TGTGCCATCAGGTTAGCGGGAGAAAGCGCTGAGCAGTTCTTC
TRBV5-1,TRBJ1-1,.,TRBD1,CASSLDGQGSFTEAFF,TGCGCCAGCAGCTTGGACGGACAGGGGTCTTTCACTGAAGCTTTCTTT
TRBV18,TRBJ2-1,.,.,CASSPDSLNEQFF,TGTGCCAGCTCACCCGACAGCCTCAATGAGCAGTTCTTC
TRBV11-2,TRBJ2-3,.,TRBD2,CASSHGTSGTYTDTQYF,TGTGCCAGCAGCCATGGGACTAGCGGGACCTACACAGATACGCAGTATTTT
TRBV7-9,TRBJ2-2,.,.,CASSPQRGTGELFF,TGTGCCAGCAGTCCCCAGAGGGGGACCGGGGAGCTGTTTTTT
TRBV5-4,TRBJ2-1,.,TRBD2,CASSYLAGAPNEQFF,TGTGCCAGCAGTTATTTAGCGGGGGCACCCAATGAGCAGTTCTTC
TRBV30,TRBJ2-5,.,.,CAWSVPYRNQETQYF,TGTGCCTGGAGTGTACCCTACAGGAACCAAGAGACCCAGTACTTC
TRBV19,TRBJ1-3,.,.,CASSDLIAPIYF,TGTGCCAGTAGTGACCTAATAGCCCCTATATATTTT
TRBV15,TRBJ2-3,.,.,CATGYRITDTQYF,TGTGCCACCGGGTACAGGATCACAGATACGCAGTATTTT
TRBV4-1,TRBJ1-5,.,TRBD1,CASSQAGQGDQPQHF,TGCGCCAGCAGCCAAGCAGGACAGGGCGATCAGCCCCAGCATTTT
TRBV7-2,TRBJ2-5,.,.,CASMHRGGPSTTPQETQYF,TGTGCCAGCATGCATAGGGGGGGCCCCTCTACTACACCCCAAGAGACCCAGTACTTC
TRBV19,TRBJ2-2,once,TRBD2,CASSKTSGVGGELFF,TGTGCCAGTAGTAAGACTAGCGGGGTCGGCGGGGAGCTGTTTTTT
TRBV28,TRBJ1-3,.,.,CASSLGVPSGNTIYF,TGTGCCAGCAGTTTGGGCGTACCCTCTGGAAACACCATATATTTT
TRBV7-9,TRBJ2-1,.,.,CASSERSYNEQFF,TGTGCCAGCAGCGAGCGCTCCTACAATGAGCAGTTCTTC
TRBV5-1,TRBJ1-2,.,.,CASRFQGSYGYTF,TGCGCCAGCAGATTCCAGGGGAGCTATGGCTACACCTTC
TRBV19,TRBJ1-5,.,TRBD1,CASKWGQISNQPQHF,TGTGCCAGTAAATGGGGACAGATTAGCAATCAGCCCCAGCATTTT
TRBV5-5,TRBJ1-1,.,.,CASSLVLGRGLNTEAFF,TGTGCCAGCAGCTTGGTCTTGGGCAGGGGTTTGAACACTGAAGCTTTCTTT
TRBV5-8,TRBJ2-5,.,.,CASSFFTRTQQETQYF,TGTGCCAGCAGCTTTTTTACGCGGACACAACAAGAGACCCAGTACTTC
TRBV19,TRBJ2-4,.,TRBD1,CASSPGQGRDIQYF,TGTGCCAGTAGCCCGGGACAGGGGAGGGACATTCAGTACTTC
TRBV15,TRBJ2-3,.,TRBD2,CATSTIAGGQYF,TGTGCCACCAGCACTATAGCGGGGGGGCAGTATTTT
TRBV5-1,TRBJ2-7,.,.,CASREGSLAEQYF,TGCGCCAGCAGAGAGGGATCCCTCGCCGAGCAGTACTTC
TRBV18,TRBJ1-5,.,.,CASSPSGVDQPQHF,TGTGCCAGCTCACCGTCAGGGGTCGATCAGCCCCAGCATTTT
TRBV19,TRBJ2-1,.,.,CASSIEAGYNEQFF,TGTGCCAGTAGTATAGAAGCCGGTTACAATGAGCAGTTCTTC